This T cell receptor (beta chain) was observed in a study of response to subunit inactivated influenza vaccine. Germline lookup yields CDR1 SGHRS and CDR2 YFSETQ. V lost 3 bases and J lost 4; bases outside the gene matches: 6. The CDR3 loop spans 15 amino acids. One entry per CDR3 protein results from TCRdb running MiXCR on the RT-PCR reads. The table records 800,000 to 1,000,000 distinct CDR3 sequences, 20% to 25% of them present only once. This sequence was found in a man aged 45 to 65 who received an inactivated influenza vaccine. The material sequenced was PBMCs from blood, taken more than 4 days after vaccination. The chain recombines TRBV5-1 with TRBJ2-7; 11 bases are a match to TRBD1. The CDR3 loop is CASSSPGQGGYEQYF. CDR3 in DNA: TGCGCCAGCAGCTCCCCGGGACAGGGGGGGTACGAGCAGTACTTC.